The 16 T cell receptor beta chains in this list originate from one sample, sequenced in a study of T-cell memory formation after mild COVID-19. Using its own MiXCR run on the 5' RACE reads, TCRdb lists one record per CDR3 protein. The top ten hold 20% to 25% of the sample, which has hundreds of thousands of distinct CDR3 sequences, just under 20% seen once. The sequenced material came from PBMCs or a T cell subset sorted from them (not recorded which). The origin of the receptors is a man younger than 35 who had mild COVID-19 (a few samples of this study predate the infection). Cell type and time point are not known.

CDR3 sequence (DNA): TGTGCCACCAGGGGAGACCTCCAAGAGACCCAGTACTTC. It codes for CATRGDLQETQYF. V is TRBV28 and J is TRBJ2-5; TRBD1 might be the D (6 bases). Germline CDR1 and CDR2: MDHEN and SYDVKM. V lost 10 bases, J lost 1 base, and 13 bases lay in between. This CDR3 is built from 13 residues.

This clonotype came up a few times. CDR3 nucleotides: TGTGCCAGCAGTTTGTCGACAGCGGGGGGCTACGAGCAGTACGTC. It is translated as CASSLSTAGGYEQYV. This chain connects TRBV28 to TRBJ2-7; 9 bases match TRBD2. The V gene's germline CDR1 is MDHEN and CDR2 SYDVKM. This CDR3 has 15 amino acids. With 3 bases clipped from V and 3 bases from J, the junction kept 6 bases outside the gene matches.

In its sample, this clonotype was seen a few times. The V call is TRBV5-1, the J call TRBJ2-3; 9 bases map to TRBD2. The CDR3 spans 16 residues. Germline V gene data show CDR1 as SGHRS and CDR2 as YFSETQ. Germline trimming cut 4 bases from V and 4 bases from J; bases unmatched to any gene: 10. The DNA for the CDR3 is TGCGCCAGCAGCCGGGGGGCTAGCGGGGCCCCAGATACGCAGTATTTT. Translating it yields CASSRGASGAPDTQYF.

The chain combines TRBV7-9 with TRBJ2-5; 9 bases line up with TRBD2. Germline trimming cut 5 bases from V and 3 bases from J; bases unmatched to any gene: 10. Germline CDR1 SEHNR, CDR2 FQNEAQ (reference sequence). CDR3 length: 16 residues. The DNA for the CDR3 is TGTGCCAGCAGCCGATCGACGATAGCGGGGGAAGAGACCCAGTACTTC. Translation gives CASSRSTIAGEETQYF.

This sequence joins TRBV20-1 and TRBJ1-2; D gene ambiguous. The CDR3 is made up of 12 amino acids. Germline CDR1 reads DFQATT; CDR2 reads SNEGSKA (reference sequence). The DNA for the CDR3 is TGCATTAGCTCTACTCCTGTGGAAGGCTACACCTTC. Amino acids: CISSTPVEGYTF.

The table lists this clonotype with a few counts. The chain joins TRBV18 to TRBJ2-3; D might be TRBD1 or TRBD2, each matching 6 bases. V gave up 7 bases and J gave up 3 bases, with 14 bases separating them. Germline lookup yields CDR1 KGHSH and CDR2 LQKENI. CDR3 length equals 14 residues. This CDR3 is CASYRPGATDTQYF. The CDR3 region has the DNA TGTGCCAGCTACCGTCCGGGGGCGACAGATACGCAGTATTTT.

The chain uses TRBV6-2 or TRBV6-3 and TRBJ1-6; D not resolved. The CDR3 loop spans 13 amino acids. V shed 4 bases and J shed 10 bases, with 11 bases lying between them. Germline V gives CDR1 MNHEY, CDR2 SVGEGT. CDR3: CASSWTEDSPLHF. The CDR3 coding sequence is TGTGCCAGCAGTTGGACCGAGGACTCACCCCTCCACTTT.

This sequence joins TRBV4-2 and TRBJ2-1, with TRBD1 as a possible D gene (6 bases). The V gene lost 0 bases and the J gene lost 7 bases, with 10 bases spanning the gap. The CDR3 is 14 amino acids. Germline CDR1 is LGHNA and CDR2 is YNFKEQ. CDR3: CASSQDHRVNEQFF. In DNA, the CDR3 is TGTGCCAGCAGCCAAGATCACAGGGTGAATGAGCAGTTCTTC.

As DNA, the CDR3 is TGTGCCAGCAGTTATGGGACAGGGAACACCGGGGAGCTGTTTTTT. Translated, it gives CASSYGTGNTGELFF. This chain uses TRBV6-5 with TRBJ2-2; TRBD1 matches at 8 bases. CDR3 length: 15 amino acids. With V trimmed by 3 bases and J by 1 base, 1 base remained unmatched. The germline CDR1 and CDR2 sequences are MNHEY and SVGAGI.

A few counts support this clonotype. V is TRBV29-1 and J is TRBJ2-2; 7 bases are a match to TRBD1. V trimming: 7 bases; J trimming: 4 bases; junction bases outside the gene matches: 9. This CDR3 has 14 residues. CDR1 is SQVTM and CDR2 is ANQGSEA in the germline V gene. The CDR3 DNA sequence: TGCAGCGCAAGTGAACAGGGGTCCACCGGGGAGCTGTTTTTT. This gives the protein CSASEQGSTGELFF.

The chain combines TRBV29-1 with TRBJ2-1; maybe TRBD2 (5 bases). Germline V gene lookup returns CDR1 SQVTM and CDR2 ANQGSEA. V lost 5 bases and J 4 bases, leaving 9 bases between the germline ends. The CDR3 is made up of 12 amino acids. CDR3 sequence reads: CSVQSGYNEQFF. The DNA of the CDR3 is TGCAGCGTTCAGAGCGGTTACAATGAGCAGTTCTTC.

The rearrangement links TRBV2 to TRBJ1-4; unclear D gene. The CDR3 totals 14 residues. The germline gives CDR1 SNHLY, CDR2 FYNNEI. V was trimmed by 5 bases and J by 0 bases, leaving 7 bases between them. This CDR3 reads CASSLQSTNEKLFF. CDR3 nucleotides: TGTGCCAGCAGTCTACAGTCAACTAATGAAAAACTGTTTTTT.

This clonotype was counted a few times. The chain combines TRBV5-1 with TRBJ2-7; D unresolved. The CDR3 runs to 10 residues. Germline V lookup: CDR1 SGHRS, CDR2 YFSETQ. In DNA form, the CDR3 reads TGCTCCCCGTGGGGCTACGAGCAGTACTTC. Translated: CSPWGYEQYF.

This clonotype has at least ten counts. The chain employs TRBV7-2 and TRBJ2-3, with TRBD2 identical over 8 bases. The trim removed 4 bases at V and 1 base at J, leaving 10 bases unmatched. CDR1 SGHTA and CDR2 FQGNSA come from the germline V gene. This CDR3 has 17 residues. The CDR3 reads CASSSLLRGGRTDTQYF. The CDR3 DNA follows: TGTGCCAGCAGCTCTTTACTCCGGGGGGGCCGCACAGATACGCAGTATTTT.

This sequence joins TRBV7-9 and TRBJ2-7; D uncertain. The germline gives CDR1 SEHNR, CDR2 FQNEAQ (reference sequence). This CDR3 region has 14 residues. V was pared by 0 bases and J by 3 bases, with 9 bases between. CDR3 nucleotide sequence: TGTGCCAGCAGCTTAGCGTGGGTGAGCTACGAGCAGTACTTC. Protein: CASSLAWVSYEQYF.

The V call is TRBV7-9, the J call TRBJ1-1, with TRBD1 matching over 12 bases. Germline V lookup: CDR1 SEHNR, CDR2 FQNEAQ (reference sequence). This CDR3 is 16 amino acids long. V gave up 4 bases and J gave up 4 bases; unmatched junction bases: 7. In nucleotides, the CDR3 is TGTGCCAGCAGCTCGGGACAGGGGGCGAGGTTCACTGAAGCTTTCTTT. The encoded protein is CASSSGQGARFTEAFF. The entire variable domain, with the rest obtained from reference TRBV7-9 and TRBJ1-1, is as follows: DTGVSQNPRHKITKRGQNVTFRCDPISEHNRLYWYRQTLGQGPEFLTYFQNEAQLEKSRLLSDRFSAERPKGSFSTLEIQRTEQGDSAMYLCASSSGQGARFTEAFFGQGTRLTVV.